This T cell receptor (beta chain) was recorded in a study of T-cell memory formation after mild COVID-19. This clonotype was recorded at least ten times. The antigen remains undetermined. Study-level results: Prior to infection, memory already included some responding clones, suggesting cross-reactive memory joined.

The CDR3 has 17 amino acids. Looked up from germline, CDR1 is MGHRA and CDR2 is YSYEKL. Unmatched junction bases numbered 11, after V lost 3 bases and J lost 5 bases. TCRdb called the 5' RACE reads again in MiXCR, with one record for every CDR3 protein. The sample consists of roughly 15,000 distinct CDR3 sequences, around 25% of them appearing once. The specimen was PBMCs or a T cell subset sorted from them (not recorded which). The source is a man aged 18 to 30 who had mild COVID-19 (a few samples of this study predate the infection). Cell type and time point are not known. The rearrangement uses TRBV4-1 and TRBJ2-2; 8 bases map to TRBD1. CDR3 bases: TGCGCCAGCAGCCATCCCTCGGGGACAGGCACGACCGGGGAGCTGTTTTTT. It translates to CASSHPSGTGTTGELFF.